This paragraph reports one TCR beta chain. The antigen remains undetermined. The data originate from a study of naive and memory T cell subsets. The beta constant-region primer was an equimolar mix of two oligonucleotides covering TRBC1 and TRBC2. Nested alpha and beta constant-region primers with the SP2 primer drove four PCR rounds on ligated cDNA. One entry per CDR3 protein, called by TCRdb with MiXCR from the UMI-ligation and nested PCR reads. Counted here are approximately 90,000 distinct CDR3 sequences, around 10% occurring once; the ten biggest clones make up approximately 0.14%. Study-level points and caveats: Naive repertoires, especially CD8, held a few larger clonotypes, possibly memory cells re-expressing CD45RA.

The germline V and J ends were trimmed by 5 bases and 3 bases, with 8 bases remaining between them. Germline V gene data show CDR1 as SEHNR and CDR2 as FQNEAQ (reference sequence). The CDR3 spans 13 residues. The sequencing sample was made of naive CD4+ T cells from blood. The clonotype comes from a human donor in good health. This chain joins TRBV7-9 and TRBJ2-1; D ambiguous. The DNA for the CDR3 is TGTGCCAGCAGCAATGGCCACTACAATGAGCAGTTCTTC. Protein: CASSNGHYNEQFF. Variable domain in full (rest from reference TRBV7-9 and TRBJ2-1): DTGVSQNPRHKITKRGQNVTFRCDPISEHNRLYWYRQTLGQGPEFLTYFQNEAQLEKSRLLSDRFSAERPKGSFSTLEIQRTEQGDSAMYLCASSNGHYNEQFFGPGTRLTVL.